This entry lists 25 T cell receptor beta chains sequenced from one sample in a study of shared clonotypes between healthy human individuals. This table comes from immunoSEQ multiplex PCR, and its TCRdb copy is limited to in-frame clones, with some not included. The table lists about 2.3 million clones, around 92% of them singletons. Sequenced sample: naive CD4+ T cells from PBMCs. The subset is: CD45RA+ positively selected. These receptors all come from a man younger than 35 in good health. Some clones in this sample may be carry-over from other donors' samples.

The rearrangement joins TRBV5-1 to TRBJ2-1; 13 bases align to TRBD2. The CDR3 is 15 amino acids. V dropped 2 bases and J dropped 8; count of bases not matched to a gene: 4. Germline CDR1 is SGHRS and CDR2 is YFSETQ. CDR3 sequence: CASSFGLAGVDEQFF. The CDR3 bases are TGCGCCAGCAGCTTTGGACTAGCGGGAGTCGATGAGCAGTTCTTC.

A single count supports this clone. This chain links TRBV29-1 with TRBJ2-3; TRBD2 matches at 13 bases. J gave up 1 base and V 6 bases, and 4 bases lay outside the gene matches. Germline CDR1 and CDR2: SQVTM and ANQGSEA. The CDR3 is 15 amino acids. The CDR3 nucleotides read TGCAGCGTGTCGGGACTAGCGGGGCGCACAGATACGCAGTATTTT. Protein product: CSVSGLAGRTDTQYF.

As regards this clone: The same CDR3 also results from other DNA sequences found in this sample. The rearrangement uses TRBV5-1 and TRBJ2-2; D possibly corresponds to TRBD1 (6 bases). Between the trimmed V and J ends, which lost 3 bases and 0 bases, there was a span of 9 bases. Looked up from germline, CDR1 is SGHRS and CDR2 is YFSETQ. The CDR3 contains 15 residues. CDR3 coding DNA: TGCGCCAGCAGCTCCGGACAGCCGAACACCGGGGAGCTGTTTTTT. Translating gives CASSSGQPNTGELFF.

This rearrangement joins TRBV28 to TRBJ2-1; TRBD2 agrees at 7 bases. Trimming removed 7 bases from V and 0 bases from J; junction bases left unmatched: 9. In germline, CDR1 is MDHEN, CDR2 SYDVKM. This CDR3 has 16 residues. CDR3 sequence: CASTPGLAASYNEQFF. The CDR3 bases are TGTGCCAGCACCCCGGGGCTAGCGGCCTCCTACAATGAGCAGTTCTTC. Drawing the rest from reference TRBV28 and TRBJ2-1, the complete variable domain is DVKVTQSSRYLVKRTGEKVFLECVQDMDHENMFWYRQDPGLGLRLIYFSYDVKMKEKGDIPEGYSVSREKKERFSLILESASTNQTSMYLCASTPGLAASYNEQFFGPGTRLTVL.

The chain joins TRBV5-4 to TRBJ2-2, with D possibly called TRBD1 or TRBD2 (5 bases each). The CDR3 runs to 14 residues. Germline CDR1 and CDR2: SGHNT and YYREEE (reference sequence). The germline V and J ends were trimmed by 5 bases and 3 bases, with 11 bases remaining between them. CDR3 region: CASSSRGDTGELFF. The DNA for the CDR3 is TGTGCCAGCAGTAGCAGAGGGGACACCGGGGAGCTGTTTTTT. Full variable domain (rest looked up from reference TRBV5-4 and TRBJ2-2): ETGVTQSPTHLIKTRGQQVTLRCSSQSGHNTVSWYQQALGQGPQFIFQYYREEENGRGNFPPRFSGLQFPNYSSELNVNALELDDSALYLCASSSRGDTGELFFGEGSRLTVL.

The J gene is TRBJ2-1, the V gene TRBV7-9, with TRBD2 as a possible D gene (6 bases). The CDR3 runs 14 residues. Germline values: CDR1 SEHNR, CDR2 FQNEAQ (reference sequence). With 8 bases removed from V and 3 bases from J, the gap between germline ends came to 14 bases. CDR3 bases: TGTGCCAGCGTCCCGGGACTCAACTACAATGAGCAGTTCTTC. Protein product: CASVPGLNYNEQFF.

The V call is TRBV6-1, the J call TRBJ2-5; 7 positions agree with TRBD2. The J call may be mistaken, given a closer DNA end match to TRBJ2-7. CDR3 size: 13 residues. Germline-derived CDR1 and CDR2 are MNHNS and SASEGT. This chain's CDR3 is CASKASGIYEQYF. The DNA for the CDR3 is TGTGCCAGCAAGGCTAGCGGAATCTACGAGCAGTACTTC.

This sequence joins TRBV27 and TRBJ2-1, with D tentatively TRBD2 (6 bases). Germline lookup yields CDR1 MNHEY and CDR2 SMNVEV (reference sequence). The CDR3 extends over 15 amino acids. The V and J ends lost 9 bases and 5 bases respectively, with 20 bases between them. This CDR3 reads CASYRDSRRDNEQFF. The CDR3 DNA is TGTGCCAGTTACCGAGACTCCAGGAGGGACAATGAGCAGTTCTTC.

This clone was detected only a few times. V and J are TRBV9 and TRBJ1-2; 7 positions agree with TRBD1. Per the germline V gene, CDR1 is SGDLS and CDR2 is YYNGEE. V lost 2 bases, J lost 0 bases, and 4 bases stayed unmatched. This CDR3 has 15 residues. The CDR3 reads CASSVAGTANYGYTF. For the CDR3, the DNA is TGTGCCAGCAGCGTCGCCGGGACAGCTAACTATGGCTACACCTTC.

The gene calls are TRBV18 and TRBJ1-3; D perhaps matches TRBD1 (5 bases). This CDR3 spans 16 amino acids. Germline V gives CDR1 KGHSH, CDR2 LQKENI. V dropped 0 bases and J dropped 0 bases, with 9 bases sitting between them. This CDR3 reads CASSPPRGSSGNTIYF. The CDR3, as DNA: TGTGCCAGCTCACCACCAAGGGGAAGCTCTGGAAACACCATATATTTT.

V and J are TRBV11-2 and TRBJ2-3, with D maybe TRBD2 (6 bases). The V gene lost 0 bases and the J gene lost 5 bases, with 9 bases spanning the gap. Germline V gene lookup returns CDR1 SGHAT and CDR2 FQNNGV. This CDR3 spans 14 amino acids. In DNA form, the CDR3 reads TGTGCCAGCAGCTTAGAGAGGGGACTAGATACGCAGTATTTT. This codes for CASSLERGLDTQYF.

V gene TRBV7-2 combines with J gene TRBJ2-2; 9 bases fit TRBD2. The germline V gene encodes CDR1 SGHTA and CDR2 FQGNSA. The length of the CDR3 is 16 residues. J gave up 0 bases and V 4 bases, and 3 bases lay outside the gene matches. CDR3 loop: CASSSTSGANTGELFF. The CDR3 coding sequence is TGTGCCAGCAGCTCGACTAGCGGTGCGAACACCGGGGAGCTGTTTTTT.

This clone has more than one count but fewer than ten. The V and J genes are TRBV2 and TRBJ2-2; no firm D call. CDR1 is SNHLY, CDR2 FYNNEI, per germline. The V gene lost 3 bases and the J gene lost 6 bases, with 11 bases spanning the gap. CDR3 length equals 14 residues. The chain's CDR3 is CASSESARAGELFF. The CDR3 DNA sequence: TGTGCCAGCAGTGAGTCGGCGCGAGCCGGGGAGCTGTTTTTT.

J is TRBJ1-5 and V is TRBV7-2; D unresolved. The CDR3 is made up of 13 amino acids. Germline V gives CDR1 SGHTA, CDR2 FQGNSA. Between the trimmed V and J ends, which lost 3 bases and 6 bases, there was a span of 9 bases. The CDR3 region has the DNA TGTGCCAGCAGCTTTTCCTGGAGTCAGCCCCAGCATTTT. Translating it yields CASSFSWSQPQHF. Supplemented by reference TRBV7-2 and TRBJ1-5, the full variable domain reads GAGVSQSPSNKVTEKGKDVELRCDPISGHTALYWYRQSLGQGLEFLIYFQGNSAPDKSGLPSDRFSAERTGGSVSTLTIQRTQQEDSAVYLCASSFSWSQPQHFGDGTRLSIL.

The rearrangement links TRBV28 to TRBJ1-3; D may be TRBD1 (5 bases). Per germline, CDR1 MDHEN and CDR2 SYDVKM. The V end lost 4 bases, the J end lost 4 bases, and 17 bases lay between the germline ends. There are 16 residues in the CDR3. The CDR3 DNA reads as TGTGCCAGCAGTTGGGGGTTAGGGGCGCGAGGAAACACCATATATTTT. Translated, it gives CASSWGLGARGNTIYF.

This chain's CDR3 is CASSSDRGPWDYEQYF. For the CDR3, the DNA is TGTGCCAGCAGTTCCGACAGGGGCCCCTGGGACTACGAGCAGTACTTC. The chain couples TRBV28 to TRBJ2-7; 8 bases are a match to TRBD1. V lost 4 bases to trimming and J lost 3 bases; unmatched junction nucleotides: 11. This CDR3 has 16 residues. CDR1 and CDR2 from the germline V gene are MDHEN and SYDVKM.

This clone occurred once. This sample also contains other DNA sequences that code for the same CDR3. The chain has TRBV20-1 and TRBJ2-7; 7 bases map to TRBD2. The junction had 0 bases not matched to a gene; V was cut back by 1 base and J by 6 bases. Germline V gene sequence: CDR1 DFQATT, CDR2 SNEGSKA (reference sequence). The CDR3 totals 11 residues. CDR3 region: CSARGEGEQYF. The CDR3 DNA is TGCAGTGCTAGAGGGGAGGGCGAGCAGTACTTC.

This chain connects TRBV18 to TRBJ1-4; D perhaps matches TRBD1 (6 bases). CDR3 size: 14 residues. Germline V gene sequence: CDR1 KGHSH, CDR2 LQKENI. The V and J ends lost 8 bases and 5 bases respectively, with 15 bases between them. The CDR3 DNA is TGTGCCAGCCGCTGGACAGTCCTCAATGAAAAACTGTTTTTT. This sequence encodes CASRWTVLNEKLFF. Drawing the rest from reference TRBV18 and TRBJ1-4, the complete variable domain is NAGVMQNPRHLVRRRGQEARLRCSPMKGHSHVYWYRQLPEEGLKFMVYLQKENIIDESGMPKERFSAEFPKEGPSILRIQQVVRGDSAAYFCASRWTVLNEKLFFGSGTQLSVL.

The CDR3 loop is CASRFFLEQYF. The CDR3 coding sequence is TGTGCCAGCAGATTTTTTCTGGAGCAGTACTTC. V gene TRBV28 combines with J gene TRBJ2-5, with D unclear. The CDR3 sequence is 11 residues long. The germline V gene encodes CDR1 MDHEN and CDR2 SYDVKM. Trimming removed 6 bases at V and 11 bases at J, with 13 bases between.

This chain connects TRBV6-6 to TRBJ2-3; D is ambiguous. Germline V gene data show CDR1 as MNHNY and CDR2 as SVGAGI (reference sequence). The CDR3 runs 12 residues. V was trimmed by 3 bases and J by 6 bases, leaving 7 bases between them. Written as DNA, the CDR3 is TGTGCCAGCAGTTATATTTTGGATACGCAGTATTTT. It codes for CASSYILDTQYF.

As for this clone: At the DNA level, this CDR3 is encoded by other sequences in the same sample as well. The J gene is TRBJ2-7, the V gene TRBV9; possible D gene TRBD2, 6 bases. V dropped 0 bases and J dropped 4 bases, with 8 bases sitting between them. This CDR3 spans 13 amino acids. The germline V gene has CDR1 SGDLS and CDR2 YYNGEE. CDR3 residues: CASSVEEGYEQYF. The CDR3 bases are TGTGCCAGCAGCGTAGAGGAGGGATACGAGCAGTACTTC.

About this clone: This specimen includes other DNA sequences encoding the same CDR3. This chain uses TRBV5-1 with TRBJ2-5; no clear D. The germline V gene has CDR1 SGHRS and CDR2 YFSETQ. This CDR3 spans 12 amino acids. Trimming removed 0 bases at V and 7 bases at J, with 7 bases between. CDR3 DNA: TGCGCCAGCAGCTTGGATTTTGGGACCCAGTACTTC. As protein: CASSLDFGTQYF.

The chain uses TRBV5-1 and TRBJ2-2, with TRBD1 matching over 10 bases. The CDR3 extends over 16 amino acids. Germline V gene sequence: CDR1 SGHRS, CDR2 YFSETQ. V was pared by 2 bases and J by 0 bases, with 1 base of the junction left unmatched. In DNA form, the CDR3 reads TGCGCCAGCAGCTTCGGGACAGGGGCGAACACCGGGGAGCTGTTTTTT. Its protein is CASSFGTGANTGELFF.

The chain joins TRBV18 to TRBJ2-3; D is uncertain. CDR1 is KGHSH, CDR2 LQKENI, per germline. Trimming removed 2 bases at V and 2 bases at J, with 14 bases between. This CDR3 is built from 16 residues. The DNA for the CDR3 is TGTGCCAGCTCACCAAGCCACGGGTTCACCACAGATACGCAGTATTTT. Residues: CASSPSHGFTTDTQYF.

This clone was detected a few times. V usage is TRBV5-1 and J usage is TRBJ2-5; 7 nucleotides align to TRBD1. The CDR3 contains 14 residues. Germline CDR1 and CDR2: SGHRS and YFSETQ. After removal of 3 bases from V and 2 bases from J, the junction contained 4 bases not matched to a gene. CDR3 sequence (DNA): TGCGCCAGCAGCTCAGGGGGTAATCAAGAGACCCAGTACTTC. Its translation is CASSSGGNQETQYF.